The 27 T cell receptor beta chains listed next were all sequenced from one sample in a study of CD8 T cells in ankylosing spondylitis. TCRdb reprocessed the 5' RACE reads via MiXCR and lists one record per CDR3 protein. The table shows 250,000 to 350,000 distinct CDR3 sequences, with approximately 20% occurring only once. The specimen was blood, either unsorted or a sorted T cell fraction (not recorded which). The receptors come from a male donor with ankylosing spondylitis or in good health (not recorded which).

CDR3 in DNA: TGTGCCAGCAGCACTAGCGGGAGCAATGAGCAGTTCTTC. It codes for CASSTSGSNEQFF. The chain employs TRBV12-3 or TRBV12-4 and TRBJ2-1, with 11 positions matching TRBD2. This CDR3 comprises 13 residues. Losses at the gene ends were 6 bases for V and 6 bases for J; bases not matched to a gene: 1.

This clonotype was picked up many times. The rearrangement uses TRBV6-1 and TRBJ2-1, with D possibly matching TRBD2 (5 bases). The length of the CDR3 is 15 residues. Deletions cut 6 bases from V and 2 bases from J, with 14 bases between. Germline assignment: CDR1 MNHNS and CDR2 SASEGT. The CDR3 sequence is CASRSGYGAYNEQFF. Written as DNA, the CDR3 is TGTGCCAGCAGGTCGGGGTACGGGGCCTACAATGAGCAGTTCTTC.

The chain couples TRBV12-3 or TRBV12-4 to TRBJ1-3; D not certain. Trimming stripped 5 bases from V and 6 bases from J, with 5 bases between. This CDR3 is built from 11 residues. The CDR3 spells CASSPANTIYF. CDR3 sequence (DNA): TGTGCCAGCAGTCCGGCAAACACCATATATTTT.

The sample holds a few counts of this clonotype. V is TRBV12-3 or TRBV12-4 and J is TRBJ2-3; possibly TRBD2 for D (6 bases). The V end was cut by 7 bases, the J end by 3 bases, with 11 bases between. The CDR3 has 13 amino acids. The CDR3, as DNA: TGTGCCAGCACCCCCGCGGGGACAGATACGCAGTATTTT. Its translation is CASTPAGTDTQYF.

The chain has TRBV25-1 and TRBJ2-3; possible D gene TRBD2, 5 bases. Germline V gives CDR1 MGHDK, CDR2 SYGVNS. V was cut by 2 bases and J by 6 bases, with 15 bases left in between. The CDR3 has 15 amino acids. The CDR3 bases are TGTGCCAGCAGTGAAACTAGGCCCCTAGGGGATACGCAGTATTTT. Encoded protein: CASSETRPLGDTQYF.

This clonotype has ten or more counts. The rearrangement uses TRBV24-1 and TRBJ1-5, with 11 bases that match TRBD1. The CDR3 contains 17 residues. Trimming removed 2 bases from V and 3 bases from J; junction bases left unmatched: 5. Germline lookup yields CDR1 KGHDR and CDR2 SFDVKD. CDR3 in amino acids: CATSDYLGQGANQPQHF. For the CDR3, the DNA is TGTGCCACCAGTGATTATCTCGGACAGGGGGCCAATCAGCCCCAGCATTTT.

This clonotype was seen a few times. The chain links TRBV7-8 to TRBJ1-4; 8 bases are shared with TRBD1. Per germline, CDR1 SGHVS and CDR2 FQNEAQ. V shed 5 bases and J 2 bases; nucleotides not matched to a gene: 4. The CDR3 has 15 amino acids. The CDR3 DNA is TGTGCCAGCAGCGACAGGGGTCGGACTAATGAAAAACTGTTTTTT. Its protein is CASSDRGRTNEKLFF.

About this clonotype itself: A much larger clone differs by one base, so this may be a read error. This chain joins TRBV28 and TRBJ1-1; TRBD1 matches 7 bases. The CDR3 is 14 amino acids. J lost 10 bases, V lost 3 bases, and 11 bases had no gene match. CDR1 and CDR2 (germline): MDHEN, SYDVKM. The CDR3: CASSFLGGSGAAFF. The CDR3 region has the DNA TGTGCCAGCAGTTTCTTAGGGGGCAGTGGTGCAGCTTTCTTT.

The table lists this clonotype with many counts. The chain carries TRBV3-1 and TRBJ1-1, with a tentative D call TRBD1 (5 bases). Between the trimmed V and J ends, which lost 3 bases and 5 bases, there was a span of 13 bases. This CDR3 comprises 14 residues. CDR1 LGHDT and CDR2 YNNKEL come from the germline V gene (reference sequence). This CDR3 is CASSQQSRGTEAFF. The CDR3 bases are TGTGCCAGCAGCCAGCAAAGCCGGGGGACTGAAGCTTTCTTT.

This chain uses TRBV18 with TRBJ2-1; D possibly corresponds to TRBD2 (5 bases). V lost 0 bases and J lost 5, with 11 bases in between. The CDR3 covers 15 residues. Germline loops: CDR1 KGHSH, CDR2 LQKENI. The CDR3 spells CASSPPSLANNEQFF. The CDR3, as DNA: TGTGCCAGCTCACCACCCTCGCTAGCCAACAATGAGCAGTTCTTC.

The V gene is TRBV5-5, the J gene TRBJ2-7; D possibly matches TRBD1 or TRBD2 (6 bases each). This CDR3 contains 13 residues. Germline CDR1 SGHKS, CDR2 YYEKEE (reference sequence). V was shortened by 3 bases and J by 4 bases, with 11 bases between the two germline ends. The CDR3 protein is CASSSKGGYEQYV. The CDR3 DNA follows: TGTGCCAGCAGCTCGAAGGGGGGTTACGAGCAGTACGTC.

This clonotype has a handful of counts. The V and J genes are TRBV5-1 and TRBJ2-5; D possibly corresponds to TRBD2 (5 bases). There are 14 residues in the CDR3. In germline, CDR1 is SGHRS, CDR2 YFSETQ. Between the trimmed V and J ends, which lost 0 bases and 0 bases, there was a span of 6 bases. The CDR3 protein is CASSLASHQETQYF. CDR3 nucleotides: TGCGCCAGCAGCTTGGCTAGCCACCAAGAGACCCAGTACTTC.

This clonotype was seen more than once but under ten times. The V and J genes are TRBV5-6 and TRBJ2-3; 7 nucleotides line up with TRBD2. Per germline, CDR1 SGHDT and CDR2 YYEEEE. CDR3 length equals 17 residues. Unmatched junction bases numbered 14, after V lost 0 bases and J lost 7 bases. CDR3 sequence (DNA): TGTGCCAGCAGCTTGGTGAGACGGGAGCGGGAATCCCATACGCAGTATTTT. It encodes CASSLVRRERESHTQYF.

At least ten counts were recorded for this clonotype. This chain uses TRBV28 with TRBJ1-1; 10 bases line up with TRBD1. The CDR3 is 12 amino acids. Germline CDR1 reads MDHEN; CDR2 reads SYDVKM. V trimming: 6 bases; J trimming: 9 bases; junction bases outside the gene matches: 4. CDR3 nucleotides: TGTGCCAGCAGATTAGACAGGGGGCAAGCTTTCTTT. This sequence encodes CASRLDRGQAFF.

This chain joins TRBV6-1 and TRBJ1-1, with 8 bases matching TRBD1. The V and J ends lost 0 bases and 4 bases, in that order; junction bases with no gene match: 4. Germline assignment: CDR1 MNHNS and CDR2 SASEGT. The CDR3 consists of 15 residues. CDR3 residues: CASSEARGRVTEAFF. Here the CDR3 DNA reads TGTGCCAGCAGTGAAGCCAGGGGGCGGGTCACTGAAGCTTTCTTT.

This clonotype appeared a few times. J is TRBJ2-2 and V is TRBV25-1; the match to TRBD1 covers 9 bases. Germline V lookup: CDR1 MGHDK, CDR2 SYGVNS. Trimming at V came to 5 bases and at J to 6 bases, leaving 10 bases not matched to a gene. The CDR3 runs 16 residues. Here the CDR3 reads CASSPAGTGRAGELFF. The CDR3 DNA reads TGTGCCAGCAGTCCGGCCGGGACAGGGAGGGCCGGGGAGCTGTTTTTT.

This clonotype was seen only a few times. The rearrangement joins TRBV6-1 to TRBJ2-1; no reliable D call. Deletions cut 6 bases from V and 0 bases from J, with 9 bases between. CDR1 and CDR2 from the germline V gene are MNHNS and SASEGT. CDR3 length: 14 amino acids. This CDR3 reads CASRSLGSYNEQFF. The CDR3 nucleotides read TGTGCCAGCAGGAGCCTAGGCTCCTACAATGAGCAGTTCTTC.

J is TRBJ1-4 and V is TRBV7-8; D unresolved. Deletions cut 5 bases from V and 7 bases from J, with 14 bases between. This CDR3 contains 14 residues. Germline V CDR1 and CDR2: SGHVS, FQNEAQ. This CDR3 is CASSPQSGGEKLFF. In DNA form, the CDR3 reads TGTGCCAGCAGCCCCCAGAGCGGTGGTGAAAAACTGTTTTTT.

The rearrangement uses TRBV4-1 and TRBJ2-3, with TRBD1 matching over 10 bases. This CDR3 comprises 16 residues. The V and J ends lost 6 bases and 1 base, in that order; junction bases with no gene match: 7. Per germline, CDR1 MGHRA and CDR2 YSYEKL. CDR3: CASSLDRGLGTDTQYF. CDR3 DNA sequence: TGCGCCAGCAGTCTCGACAGGGGGCTTGGCACAGATACGCAGTATTTT.

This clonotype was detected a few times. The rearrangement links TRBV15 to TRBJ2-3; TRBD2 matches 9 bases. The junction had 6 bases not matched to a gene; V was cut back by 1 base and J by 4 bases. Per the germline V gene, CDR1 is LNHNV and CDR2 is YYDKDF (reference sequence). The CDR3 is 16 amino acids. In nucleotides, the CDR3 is TGTGCCACCAGCAGAGTGGCGGGGGGGCGTGCAGATACGCAGTATTTT. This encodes CATSRVAGGRADTQYF.

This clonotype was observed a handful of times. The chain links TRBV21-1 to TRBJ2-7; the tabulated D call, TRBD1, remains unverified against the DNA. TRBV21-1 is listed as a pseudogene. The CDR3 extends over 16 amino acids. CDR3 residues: CASSNLTGTDSYEQYV. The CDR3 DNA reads TGTGCCAGCAGCAACCTCACCGGGACAGACTCCTACGAGCAGTACGTC.

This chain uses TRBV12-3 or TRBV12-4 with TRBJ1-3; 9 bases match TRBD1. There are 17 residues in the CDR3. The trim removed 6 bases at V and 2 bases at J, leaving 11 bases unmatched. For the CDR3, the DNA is TGTGCCAGCAGGAGACAGGGGGGAGCAGGCCCTGGAAACACCATATATTTT. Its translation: CASRRQGGAGPGNTIYF.

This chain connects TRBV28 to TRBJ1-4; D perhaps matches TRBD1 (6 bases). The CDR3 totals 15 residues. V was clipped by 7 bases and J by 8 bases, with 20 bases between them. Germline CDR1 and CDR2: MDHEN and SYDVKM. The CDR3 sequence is CASTPPEGGREKLFF. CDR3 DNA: TGTGCCAGCACTCCCCCGGAGGGGGGGAGGGAAAAACTGTTTTTT. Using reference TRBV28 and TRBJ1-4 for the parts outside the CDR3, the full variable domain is DVKVTQSSRYLVKRTGEKVFLECVQDMDHENMFWYRQDPGLGLRLIYFSYDVKMKEKGDIPEGYSVSREKKERFSLILESASTNQTSMYLCASTPPEGGREKLFFGSGTQLSVL.

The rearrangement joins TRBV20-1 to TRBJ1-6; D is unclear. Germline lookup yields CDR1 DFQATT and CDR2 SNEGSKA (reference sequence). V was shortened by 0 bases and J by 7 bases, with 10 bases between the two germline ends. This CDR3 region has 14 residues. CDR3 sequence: CSARDRRKNSPLHF. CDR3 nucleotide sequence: TGCAGTGCTAGAGATCGGAGAAAGAATTCACCCCTCCACTTT.

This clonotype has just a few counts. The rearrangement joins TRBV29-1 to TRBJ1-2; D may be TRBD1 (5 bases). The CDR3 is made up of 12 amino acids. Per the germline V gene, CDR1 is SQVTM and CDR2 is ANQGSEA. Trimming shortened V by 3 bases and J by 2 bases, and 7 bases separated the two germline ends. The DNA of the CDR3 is TGCAGCGTTGAGACAGCCAACTATGGCTACACCTTC. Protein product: CSVETANYGYTF. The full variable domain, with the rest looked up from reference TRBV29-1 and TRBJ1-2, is SAVISQKPSRDICQRGTSLTIQCQVDSQVTMMFWYRQQPGQSLTLIATANQGSEATYESGFVIDKFPISRPNLTFSTLTVSNMSPEDSSIYLCSVETANYGYTFGSGTRLTVV.

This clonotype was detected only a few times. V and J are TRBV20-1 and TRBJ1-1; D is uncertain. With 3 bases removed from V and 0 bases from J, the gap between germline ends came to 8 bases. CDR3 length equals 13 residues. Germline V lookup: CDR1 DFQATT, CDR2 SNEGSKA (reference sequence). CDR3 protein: CSASTTMNTEAFF. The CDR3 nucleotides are TGCAGTGCTAGTACGACCATGAACACTGAAGCTTTCTTT.

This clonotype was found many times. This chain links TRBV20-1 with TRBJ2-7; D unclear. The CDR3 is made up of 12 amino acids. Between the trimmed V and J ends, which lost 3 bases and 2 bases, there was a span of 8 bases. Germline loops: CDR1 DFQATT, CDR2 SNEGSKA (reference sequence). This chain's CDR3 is CSASRGTYEQYV. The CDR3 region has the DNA TGCAGTGCTAGCCGAGGCACCTACGAGCAGTACGTC.